These 30 T cell receptor beta chains were all obtained from the same sample, sequenced in a study of T cell changes during pregnancy in multiple sclerosis. Sequencing was performed with immunoSEQ multiplex PCR; in TCRdb, only in-frame clones are kept and a portion is missing. Counted here are 69,000 or so clones, under 95% occurring once; the ten biggest clones make up about 1.5%. Sequenced material: peripheral blood, taken in the third trimester of pregnancy. All receptors derive from a female donor with multiple sclerosis, enrolled in a pregnancy study.

The V and J genes are TRBV5-1 and TRBJ2-3; 8 bases are a match to TRBD2. J lost 4 bases, V lost 4 bases, and 11 bases had no gene match. The length of the CDR3 is 16 residues. The V gene's germline CDR1 is SGHRS and CDR2 YFSETQ. CDR3 sequence: CASSLLTGGRADTQYF. CDR3 DNA sequence: TGCGCCAGCAGCCTCCTGACGGGGGGGCGCGCAGATACGCAGTATTTT.

The chain links TRBV5-1 to TRBJ2-7; perhaps TRBD1 as D (5 bases). V gave up 5 bases and J gave up 5 bases, with 17 bases separating them. Germline V gene lookup returns CDR1 SGHRS and CDR2 YFSETQ. This CDR3 comprises 14 residues. CDR3 loop: CASRGVTRVNEQYF. CDR3 DNA sequence: TGCGCCAGCAGAGGGGTCACCCGCGTAAACGAGCAGTACTTC. The whole variable domain, remainder taken from reference TRBV5-1 and TRBJ2-7, is KAGVTQTPRYLIKTRGQQVTLSCSPISGHRSVSWYQQTPGQGLQFLFEYFSETQRNKGNFPGRFSGRQFSNSRSEMNVSTLELGDSALYLCASRGVTRVNEQYFGPGTRLTVT.

This clone has just one count. The chain employs TRBV6-6 and TRBJ1-2, with D perhaps TRBD1 (5 bases). This CDR3 region has 13 residues. Germline CDR1 is MNHNY and CDR2 is SVGAGI (reference sequence). Trimming pared 7 bases from V and 7 bases from J, leaving 16 bases between. The CDR3 region is CASTPGRVGGYTF. The CDR3 DNA is TGTGCCAGCACCCCAGGGAGGGTGGGTGGCTACACCTTC.

The rearrangement links TRBV15 to TRBJ1-5; D is unclear. V was trimmed by 0 bases and J by 6 bases, leaving 15 bases between them. The germline V gene encodes CDR1 LNHNV and CDR2 YYDKDF (reference sequence). The CDR3 covers 16 residues. DNA of the CDR3: TGTGCCACCAGCAGAGATCACCTGGGTTCAGGTCAGCCCCAGCATTTT. Its protein product is CATSRDHLGSGQPQHF.

V gene TRBV5-3 combines with J gene TRBJ2-7; TRBD2 is a possible D gene (5 bases). TRBV5-3 is sorted into the ORF group, with uncertain function. This CDR3 comprises 12 residues. Trimming shortened V by 4 bases and J by 2 bases, and 7 bases separated the two germline ends. CDR3 amino acids: CARSPGAYEQYF. CDR3 in DNA: TGTGCCAGAAGCCCCGGGGCCTACGAGCAGTACTTC.

The chain joins TRBV29-1 to TRBJ2-1; D not certain. The CDR3 is 12 amino acids. Trimming took 0 bases from V and 3 from J, leaving 3 bases between them. Per the germline V gene, CDR1 is SQVTM and CDR2 is ANQGSEA. The CDR3 DNA reads TGCAGCGTTGAAGATCACTACAATGAGCAGTTCTTC. Encoded protein: CSVEDHYNEQFF.

The V gene is TRBV11-3, the J gene TRBJ2-4; possibly TRBD2 for D (5 bases). Germline CDR1 and CDR2: SGHNT and YENEEA. CDR3 length: 13 residues. Trimming stripped 5 bases from V and 8 bases from J, with 13 bases between. The CDR3 reads CASSLSDGDIQYF. CDR3 DNA: TGTGCCAGCAGCCTCTCTGACGGGGACATTCAGTACTTC.

The J gene is TRBJ1-4, the V gene TRBV5-6; no clear D. Trimming cost V 3 bases and J 12 bases, with 12 bases left between them. The CDR3 length is 12 residues. Germline V gives CDR1 SGHDT, CDR2 YYEEEE. The CDR3: CASSSSRLELFF. The CDR3 DNA reads as TGTGCCAGCAGCTCCTCGAGGCTCGAACTGTTTTTT.

V gene TRBV5-1 combines with J gene TRBJ2-1; 12 bases are a match to TRBD2. The CDR3 is 16 residues long. Trimming removed 2 bases from V and 9 bases from J; junction bases left unmatched: 9. Germline CDR1 reads SGHRS; CDR2 reads YFSETQ. The CDR3 DNA follows: TGCGCCAGCAGCTTAGATCCTAGCGGGGGGGTCGGTGAGCAGTTCTTC. This encodes CASSLDPSGGVGEQFF. Full variable domain (rest looked up from reference TRBV5-1 and TRBJ2-1): KAGVTQTPRYLIKTRGQQVTLSCSPISGHRSVSWYQQTPGQGLQFLFEYFSETQRNKGNFPGRFSGRQFSNSRSEMNVSTLELGDSALYLCASSLDPSGGVGEQFFGPGTRLTVL.

The chain has TRBV7-9 and TRBJ2-3, with 11 bases matching TRBD1. J was trimmed by 3 bases and V by 6 bases; bases with no gene match: 5. From germline, CDR1 is SEHNR and CDR2 FQNEAQ (reference sequence). This CDR3 contains 15 residues. The CDR3: CASSSGTGGTDTQYF. CDR3 in DNA: TGTGCCAGCAGTTCCGGGACAGGGGGTACAGATACGCAGTATTTT. The complete variable domain, with remaining parts taken from reference TRBV7-9 and TRBJ2-3, reads DTGVSQNPRHKITKRGQNVTFRCDPISEHNRLYWYRQTLGQGPEFLTYFQNEAQLEKSRLLSDRFSAERPKGSFSTLEIQRTEQGDSAMYLCASSSGTGGTDTQYFGPGTRLTVL.

The J gene is TRBJ2-5, the V gene TRBV15; 9 bases map to TRBD2. The trim removed 8 bases at V and 7 bases at J, leaving 5 bases unmatched. The CDR3 totals 12 residues. Germline CDR1 LNHNV, CDR2 YYDKDF (reference sequence). CDR3 in amino acids: CATAGGYLTQYF. The DNA for the CDR3 is TGTGCCACCGCGGGGGGGTACTTGACCCAGTACTTC.

The genes are TRBV11-2 and TRBJ1-1; D ambiguous. V lost 0 bases, J lost 0 bases, and 8 bases lay in between. This CDR3 region has 15 residues. Germline V gene data show CDR1 as SGHAT and CDR2 as FQNNGV. The CDR3 region is CASSLEFTMNTEAFF. The CDR3, as DNA: TGTGCCAGCAGCTTAGAGTTTACAATGAACACTGAAGCTTTCTTT.

The chain combines TRBV6-6 with TRBJ1-2, with a possible D match to TRBD1 (5 bases). V gave up 5 bases and J gave up 8 bases, with 12 bases separating them. This CDR3 has 12 amino acids. Germline CDR1 reads MNHNY; CDR2 reads SVGAGI (reference sequence). Here the CDR3 reads CASSISGEGYTF. The DNA for the CDR3 is TGTGCCAGCAGTATATCGGGGGAGGGCTACACCTTC.

The chain recombines TRBV19 with TRBJ1-2; D is unresolved. The CDR3 is made up of 14 amino acids. CDR1 is LNHDA, CDR2 SQIVND, per germline (reference sequence). The V end lost 3 bases, the J end lost 1 base, and 9 bases lay between the germline ends. This CDR3 reads CASSIAGDNYGYTF. The CDR3 region has the DNA TGTGCCAGTAGTATTGCTGGAGATAACTATGGCTACACCTTC.

The rearrangement joins TRBV7-3 to TRBJ2-1, with D unresolved. Deletions cut 2 bases from V and 0 bases from J, with 8 bases between. Germline V gene data show CDR1 as SGHTA and CDR2 as FQGTGA. This CDR3 region has 15 residues. CDR3 amino acids: CASSLRPGSYNEQFF. CDR3 nucleotides: TGTGCCAGCAGCTTACGACCGGGCTCCTACAATGAGCAGTTCTTC.

The chain joins TRBV10-2 to TRBJ1-6; a possible D gene is TRBD1 (5 bases). CDR1 is WSHSY, CDR2 SAAADI, per germline. The V gene lost 2 bases and the J gene lost 11 bases, with 16 bases spanning the gap. The CDR3 loop spans 15 amino acids. The DNA of the CDR3 is TGCGCCAGCAGTGAGATGGGGCCGCCTGAGACACCCCTCCACTTT. This translates into CASSEMGPPETPLHF.

The J gene is TRBJ1-1, the V gene TRBV6-1; D is perhaps TRBD1 (5 bases). In germline, CDR1 is MNHNS, CDR2 SASEGT. CDR3 length equals 13 residues. V was cut by 6 bases and J by 0 bases, with 8 bases left in between. Written as DNA, the CDR3 is TGTGCCAGCAGGGGACTTTTGAACACTGAAGCTTTCTTT. It translates to CASRGLLNTEAFF.

The genes are TRBV6-6 and TRBJ1-3; TRBD1 might be the D (6 bases). The V end was cut by 7 bases, the J end by 4 bases, with 14 bases between. The germline CDR1 and CDR2 sequences are MNHNY and SVGAGI (reference sequence). The CDR3 spans 14 residues. As DNA, the CDR3 is TGTGCCAGCACCCTGATGGGGGCCGGAAACACCATATATTTT. It encodes CASTLMGAGNTIYF.

The chain carries TRBV18 and TRBJ2-1; maybe TRBD1 (6 bases). Looked up from germline, CDR1 is KGHSH and CDR2 is LQKENI. The CDR3 length is 15 residues. V was shortened by 5 bases and J by 0 bases, with 11 bases between the two germline ends. DNA of the CDR3: TGTGCCAGCTCATTCCAGGGGTTCTCCTACAATGAGCAGTTCTTC. It yields the protein CASSFQGFSYNEQFF.

The genes are TRBV5-1 and TRBJ1-1, with 10 bases identical to TRBD1. Germline V gene sequence: CDR1 SGHRS, CDR2 YFSETQ. The CDR3 is made up of 13 amino acids. V was clipped by 2 bases and J by 9 bases; unmatched bases: 4. CDR3 loop: CASSLGQGGKAFF. The CDR3 nucleotides are TGCGCCAGCAGCTTAGGACAGGGGGGAAAAGCTTTCTTT.

This clone has just one count. The chain combines TRBV7-3 with TRBJ2-2, with no clear D. V was trimmed by 4 bases and J by 2 bases, leaving 11 bases between them. This CDR3 contains 15 residues. Germline V gene data show CDR1 as SGHTA and CDR2 as FQGTGA. This CDR3 reads CASSSSRDNTGELFF. CDR3 sequence (DNA): TGTGCCAGCAGCTCATCCCGAGATAACACCGGGGAGCTGTTTTTT. Supplemented by reference TRBV7-3 and TRBJ2-2, the full variable domain reads GAGVSQTPSNKVTEKGKYVELRCDPISGHTALYWYRQSLGQGPEFLIYFQGTGAADDSGLPNDRFFAVRPEGSVSTLKIQRTERGDSAVYLCASSSSRDNTGELFFGEGSRLTVL.

The rearrangement links TRBV7-9 to TRBJ2-1, with a weak D call TRBD2 (6 bases). Germline V gives CDR1 SEHNR, CDR2 FQNEAQ (reference sequence). Trimming pared 5 bases from V and 4 bases from J, leaving 15 bases between. CDR3 length equals 15 residues. The CDR3 here is CASSPPGLFYNEQFF. The CDR3 bases are TGTGCCAGCAGCCCTCCGGGACTTTTTTACAATGAGCAGTTCTTC.

This chain links TRBV5-4 with TRBJ1-1; tentative D call: TRBD1 (6 bases). V was shortened by 5 bases and J by 3 bases, with 11 bases between the two germline ends. From germline, CDR1 is SGHNT and CDR2 YYREEE (reference sequence). The CDR3 has 13 residues. CDR3 sequence: CASRVNRDTEAFF. Here the CDR3 DNA reads TGTGCCAGCAGAGTTAACAGGGACACTGAAGCTTTCTTT.

This clone has a single count. The same CDR3 also results from other DNA sequences found in this sample. The V gene is TRBV10-3, the J gene TRBJ2-3; tentatively, D is TRBD2 (6 bases). The CDR3 spans 12 residues. Germline V gene lookup returns CDR1 ENHRY and CDR2 SYGVKD. V was clipped by 4 bases and J by 4 bases, with 6 bases between them. DNA for the CDR3: TGTGCCATCAGTGGCGGGGCAGATACGCAGTATTTT. Translating gives CAISGGADTQYF.

This clone was observed a handful of times. CDR3 sequence (DNA): TGTGCCAGTAGTTCTACGGGGGGTAGGGACGGCGGGGAGCTGTTTTTT. Its translation: CASSSTGGRDGGELFF. This chain uses TRBV19 with TRBJ2-2; 7 nucleotides agree with TRBD2. CDR1 and CDR2 (germline): LNHDA, SQIVND (reference sequence). The CDR3 has 16 residues. Germline trimming cut 5 bases from V and 7 bases from J; bases unmatched to any gene: 13. Variable domain in full (rest from reference TRBV19 and TRBJ2-2): DGGITQSPKYLFRKEGQNVTLSCEQNLNHDAMYWYRQDPGQGLRLIYYSQIVNDFQKGDIAEGYSVSREKKESFPLTVTSAQKNPTAFYLCASSSTGGRDGGELFFGEGSRLTVL.

This sequence joins TRBV2 and TRBJ2-7, with a possible D match to TRBD1 (6 bases). The CDR3 length is 13 residues. Trimming removed 6 bases at V and 4 bases at J, with 13 bases between. CDR1 SNHLY and CDR2 FYNNEI come from the germline V gene. The chain's CDR3 is CASRYQGSYEQYF. In DNA form, the CDR3 reads TGTGCCAGCAGGTACCAGGGGTCTTACGAGCAGTACTTC.

This chain uses TRBV6-6 with TRBJ1-1, with a weak D call TRBD1 (6 bases). Germline V gene data show CDR1 as MNHNY and CDR2 as SVGAGI (reference sequence). The CDR3 is made up of 14 amino acids. Trimming pared 4 bases from V and 4 bases from J, leaving 13 bases between. CDR3 amino acids: CASSSQGRTTEAFF. The CDR3 coding sequence is TGTGCCAGCAGTTCACAGGGCCGGACCACTGAAGCTTTCTTT.

The chain has TRBV7-9 and TRBJ1-4; no clear D. Germline CDR1 reads SEHNR; CDR2 reads FQNEAQ (reference sequence). Between the trimmed V and J ends, which lost 2 bases and 8 bases, there was a span of 9 bases. The CDR3 spans 13 residues. The DNA of the CDR3 is TGTGCCAGCAGCTTAAAGGGAGGGGAAAAACTGTTTTTT. This translates into CASSLKGGEKLFF.

This chain links TRBV19 with TRBJ1-6; the D gene is possibly TRBD1 (6 bases). Germline V CDR1 and CDR2: LNHDA, SQIVND (reference sequence). V was trimmed by 3 bases and J by 10 bases, leaving 13 bases between them. The CDR3 has 14 residues. CDR3 nucleotide sequence: TGTGCCAGTAGTATTCTGGCAGGGGAATCACCCCTCCACTTT. It translates to CASSILAGESPLHF.

The rearrangement joins TRBV7-9 to TRBJ1-5; TRBD1 is a possible D gene (6 bases). The germline V gene encodes CDR1 SEHNR and CDR2 FQNEAQ (reference sequence). V lost 4 bases to trimming and J lost 4 bases, with 8 bases between them. CDR3 size: 13 residues. In nucleotides, the CDR3 is TGTGCCAGCAGCTACACAGGGAATCAGCCCCAGCATTTT. As protein: CASSYTGNQPQHF.